This T cell receptor (beta chain) was found in a study of T-cell reconstitution after alpha-beta-depleted transplantation in children. CDR1 MGHRA and CDR2 YSYEKL come from the germline V gene. Trimming at V came to 0 bases and at J to 3 bases, leaving 11 bases not matched to a gene. The CDR3 covers 17 residues. Findings and caveats of the study: Day-60 TCRbeta diversity that was high in some patients was derived from surviving recipient T cells and thymic progenitors. The origin of alpha-beta T cells about two months after transplant was reportedly several hundred expanded graft clones. At the one-year point after transplant, T-cell counts and TCRbeta diversity were found to come mostly from T cells that had been newly produced.

This clonotype was counted a few times. Its cognate antigen is unknown. As it was prepared, the TCRbeta library received unique molecular identifiers. TCRdb redid the calling of the PCR reads with MiXCR, one entry per CDR3 protein. The sample lists more than 85,000 distinct CDR3 sequences; over 6% were seen once. This sequence was found in a boy aged 2 to 10 with acute lymphoblastic leukemia, due to receive a stem cell transplant. The specimen was PBMCs, collected before TCRalphabeta/CD19-depleted stem cell transplant. This sequence joins TRBV4-1 and TRBJ2-7; 7 nucleotides agree with TRBD2. The CDR3, as DNA: TGCGCCAGCAGCCAAGAAAGTAGGGAGGGATTTTTCTACGAGCAGTACTTC. It is translated as CASSQESREGFFYEQYF.